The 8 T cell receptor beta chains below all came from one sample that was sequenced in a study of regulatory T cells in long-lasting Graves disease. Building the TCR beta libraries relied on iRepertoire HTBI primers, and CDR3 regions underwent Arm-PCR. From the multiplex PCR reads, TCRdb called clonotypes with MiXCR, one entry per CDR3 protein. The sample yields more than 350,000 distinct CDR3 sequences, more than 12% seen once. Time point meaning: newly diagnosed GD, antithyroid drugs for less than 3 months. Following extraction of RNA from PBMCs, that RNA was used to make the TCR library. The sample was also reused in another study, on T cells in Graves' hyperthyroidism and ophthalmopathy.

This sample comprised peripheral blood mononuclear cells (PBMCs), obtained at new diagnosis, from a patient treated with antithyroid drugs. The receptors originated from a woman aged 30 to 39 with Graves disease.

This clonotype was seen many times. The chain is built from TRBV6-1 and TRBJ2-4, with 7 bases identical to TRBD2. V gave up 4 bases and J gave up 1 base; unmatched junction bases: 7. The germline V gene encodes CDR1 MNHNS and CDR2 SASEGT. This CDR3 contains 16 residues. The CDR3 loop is CASSGTRSEAKNIQYF. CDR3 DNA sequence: TGTGCCAGCAGTGGGACTAGGAGCGAGGCCAAAAACATTCAGTACTTC.

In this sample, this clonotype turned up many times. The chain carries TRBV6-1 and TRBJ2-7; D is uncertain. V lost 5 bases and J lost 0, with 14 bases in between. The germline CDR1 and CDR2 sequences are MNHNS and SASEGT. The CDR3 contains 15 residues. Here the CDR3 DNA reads TGTGCCAGCAGTCCCGGAGTATCGAGCTCCTACGAGCAGTACTTC. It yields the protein CASSPGVSSSYEQYF.

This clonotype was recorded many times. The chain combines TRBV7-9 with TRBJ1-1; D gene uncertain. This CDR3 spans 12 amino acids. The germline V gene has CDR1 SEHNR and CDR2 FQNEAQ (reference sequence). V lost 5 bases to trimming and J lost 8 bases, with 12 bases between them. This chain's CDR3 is CASSLKGMEAFF. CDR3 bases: TGTGCCAGCAGCCTAAAGGGAATGGAAGCTTTCTTT.

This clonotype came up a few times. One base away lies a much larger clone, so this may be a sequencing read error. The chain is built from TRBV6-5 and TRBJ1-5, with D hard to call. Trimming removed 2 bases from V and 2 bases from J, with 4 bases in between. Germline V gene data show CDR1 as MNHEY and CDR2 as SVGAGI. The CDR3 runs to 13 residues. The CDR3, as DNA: TGTGCCAGCAGTTACGCGGGCAATCAGCCCCAGCATTTT. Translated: CASSYAGNQPQHF.

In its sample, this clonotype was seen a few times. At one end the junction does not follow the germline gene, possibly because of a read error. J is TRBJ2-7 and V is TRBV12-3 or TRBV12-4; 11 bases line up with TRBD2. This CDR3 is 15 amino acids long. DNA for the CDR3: TGTGCCAGCAGGCCCTCGGGTAGCGGGAGGGACGAGCGGTACTTC. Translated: CASRPSGSGRDERYF.

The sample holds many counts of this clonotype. The CDR3 nucleotides read TGTGCCAGCAGTTTTCCCTCCCTCGGACTAGGAGCGTCCTACGAGCAGTACTTC. Amino acids: CASSFPSLGLGASYEQYF. The chain employs TRBV28 and TRBJ2-7; 7 bases are a match to TRBD2. CDR1 is MDHEN and CDR2 is SYDVKM in the germline V gene. V shed 3 bases and J 1 base; nucleotides not matched to a gene: 15. The CDR3 totals 18 residues.

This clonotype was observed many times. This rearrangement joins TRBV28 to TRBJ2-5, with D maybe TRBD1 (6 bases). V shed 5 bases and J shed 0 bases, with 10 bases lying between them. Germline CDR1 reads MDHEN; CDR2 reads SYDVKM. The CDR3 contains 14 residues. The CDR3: CASSGGHNQETQYF. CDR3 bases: TGTGCCAGCAGTGGGGGACACAACCAAGAGACCCAGTACTTC. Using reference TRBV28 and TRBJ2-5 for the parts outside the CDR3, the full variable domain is DVKVTQSSRYLVKRTGEKVFLECVQDMDHENMFWYRQDPGLGLRLIYFSYDVKMKEKGDIPEGYSVSREKKERFSLILESASTNQTSMYLCASSGGHNQETQYFGPGTRLLVL.

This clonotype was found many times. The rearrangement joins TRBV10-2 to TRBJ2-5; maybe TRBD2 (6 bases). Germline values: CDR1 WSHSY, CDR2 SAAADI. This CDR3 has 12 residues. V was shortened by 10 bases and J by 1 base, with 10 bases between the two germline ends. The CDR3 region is CATSSVQETQYF. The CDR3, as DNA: TGCGCCACTTCTAGCGTCCAAGAGACCCAGTACTTC.